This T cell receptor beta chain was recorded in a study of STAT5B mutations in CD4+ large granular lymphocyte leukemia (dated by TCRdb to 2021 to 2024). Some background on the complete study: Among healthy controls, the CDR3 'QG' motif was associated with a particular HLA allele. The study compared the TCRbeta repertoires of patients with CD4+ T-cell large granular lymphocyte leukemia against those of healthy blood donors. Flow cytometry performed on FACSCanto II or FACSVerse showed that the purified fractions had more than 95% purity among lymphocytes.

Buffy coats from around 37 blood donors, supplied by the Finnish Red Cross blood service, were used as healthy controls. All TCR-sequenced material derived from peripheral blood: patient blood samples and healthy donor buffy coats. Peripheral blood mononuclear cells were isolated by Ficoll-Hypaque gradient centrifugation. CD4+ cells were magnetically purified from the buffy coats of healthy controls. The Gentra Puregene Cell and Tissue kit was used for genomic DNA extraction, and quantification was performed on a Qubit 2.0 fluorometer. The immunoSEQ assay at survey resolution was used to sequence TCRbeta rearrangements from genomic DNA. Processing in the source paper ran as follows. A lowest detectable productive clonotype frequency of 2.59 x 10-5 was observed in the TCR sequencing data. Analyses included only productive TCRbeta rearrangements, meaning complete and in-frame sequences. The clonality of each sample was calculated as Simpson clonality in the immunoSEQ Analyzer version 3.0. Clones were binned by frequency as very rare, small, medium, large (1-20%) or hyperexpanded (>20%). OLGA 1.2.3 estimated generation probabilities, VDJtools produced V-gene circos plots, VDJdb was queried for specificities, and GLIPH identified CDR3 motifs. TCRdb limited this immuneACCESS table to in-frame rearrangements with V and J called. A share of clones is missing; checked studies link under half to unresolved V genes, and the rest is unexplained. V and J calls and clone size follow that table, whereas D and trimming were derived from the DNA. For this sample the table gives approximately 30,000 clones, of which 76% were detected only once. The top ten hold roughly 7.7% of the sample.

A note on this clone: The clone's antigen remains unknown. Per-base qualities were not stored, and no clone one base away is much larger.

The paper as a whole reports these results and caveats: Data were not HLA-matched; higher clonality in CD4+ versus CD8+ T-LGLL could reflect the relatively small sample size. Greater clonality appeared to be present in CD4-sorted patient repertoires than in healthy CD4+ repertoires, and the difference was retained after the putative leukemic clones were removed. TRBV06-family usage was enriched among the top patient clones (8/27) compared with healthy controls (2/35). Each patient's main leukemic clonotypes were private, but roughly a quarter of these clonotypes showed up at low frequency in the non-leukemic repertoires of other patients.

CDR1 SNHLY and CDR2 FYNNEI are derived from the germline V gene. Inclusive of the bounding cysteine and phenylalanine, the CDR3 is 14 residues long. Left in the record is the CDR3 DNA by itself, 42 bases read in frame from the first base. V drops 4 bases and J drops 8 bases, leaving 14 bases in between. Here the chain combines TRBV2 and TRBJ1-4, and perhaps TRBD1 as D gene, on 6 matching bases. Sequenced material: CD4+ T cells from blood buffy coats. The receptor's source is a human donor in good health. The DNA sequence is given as TGTGCCAGCAGTGTACAGGGAGTGGGCGAAAAACTGTTTTTT. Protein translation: CASSVQGVGEKLFF.